This T cell receptor beta chain was retrieved from a study of blood T cell repertoires in COVID-19. Study context: T cells, B-cell-depleted T cells, or PBMCs provided the cDNA or gDNA that served as material.

Original processing notes: The assay estimated nucleated cells by amplifying reference gene primers. Libraries were prepared by immunoSEQ multiplex PCR; TCRdb keeps only in-frame clonotypes and omits some of them. From that table come the V and J calls and clone size; the DNA was used to work out D and trimming. This table has around 85,000 clones, 86% appearing once. The germline CDR1 and CDR2 sequences are LGHDT and YNNKEL (reference sequence). The CDR3 is made up of 16 amino acids. Trimming left V 6 bases short and J 2 bases short, with 20 bases between. This clone was seen only a few times. V is TRBV3-1 (or the pseudogene TRBV3-2) and J is TRBJ2-7; weak D call: TRBD1 (6 bases). This receptor was taken from a man in his fifties with active COVID-19. The source material was peripheral blood. This CDR3 is CASSRTYRDNAYEQYF. The DNA of the CDR3 is TGTGCCAGCAGTCGTACCTACCGGGACAACGCCTACGAGCAGTACTTC.